These 13 T cell receptor beta chains were sequenced from one sample in a study of T-cell reconstitution after alpha-beta-depleted transplantation in children. A TCRbeta library incorporating unique molecular identifiers was prepared. TCRdb called the PCR reads again in MiXCR, with one record for every CDR3 protein. The data hold 700,000 to 950,000 distinct CDR3 sequences, with roughly 15% observed a single time. This specimen was PBMCs, mostly from graft donor cells, taken 360 days after TCRalphabeta/CD19-depleted stem cell transplant. Source of these receptors: a male patient between 10 and 17 years old who had a stem cell transplant for acute lymphoblastic leukemia, so the T cells may come from the graft donor.

This clonotype was found a few times. The V call is TRBV5-1, the J call TRBJ2-1, with 7 bases aligning to TRBD2. CDR1 is SGHRS, CDR2 YFSETQ, per germline. CDR3 length: 13 amino acids. The V and J ends lost 3 bases and 6 bases, in that order; junction bases with no gene match: 3. CDR3 region: CASSWEGINEQFF. Written as DNA, the CDR3 is TGCGCCAGCAGCTGGGAGGGGATCAATGAGCAGTTCTTC.

The rearrangement links TRBV19 to TRBJ2-1; D not certain. The germline CDR1 and CDR2 sequences are LNHDA and SQIVND (reference sequence). The CDR3 spans 14 residues. V was trimmed by 5 bases and J by 1 base, leaving 9 bases between them. CDR3 sequence (DNA): TGTGCCAGTAGTTCTTGGGTTTCCTACAATGAGCAGTTCTTC. Its translation: CASSSWVSYNEQFF.

V usage is TRBV12-3 or TRBV12-4 and J usage is TRBJ1-2; 8 bases fit TRBD1. V shed 5 bases, J shed 10 bases, and the junction held 6 bases outside the gene matches. The CDR3 sequence is 12 residues long. CDR3: CASSPRTGNYTF. CDR3 sequence (DNA): TGTGCCAGCAGTCCCCGGACAGGGAACTACACCTTC.

This clonotype has a handful of counts. The chain carries TRBV12-3 or TRBV12-4 and TRBJ1-2; D perhaps matches TRBD1 (5 bases). V lost 2 bases to trimming and J lost 0 bases, with 13 bases between them. The CDR3 contains 16 residues. As DNA, the CDR3 is TGTGCCAGCAGTTTACGGGAGGGGCAGCCTAACTATGGCTACACCTTC. This encodes CASSLREGQPNYGYTF.

The chain recombines TRBV29-1 with TRBJ2-7; D possibly corresponds to TRBD1 (6 bases). Germline V gives CDR1 SQVTM, CDR2 ANQGSEA. The CDR3 length is 12 residues. V was pared by 4 bases and J by 7 bases, with 14 bases between. This chain's CDR3 is CSVGWGPWEQYF. In DNA, the CDR3 is TGCAGCGTTGGGTGGGGGCCCTGGGAGCAGTACTTC.

This clonotype was seen at least ten times. The chain employs TRBV5-1 and TRBJ2-7; D unresolved. Germline CDR1 SGHRS, CDR2 YFSETQ. Trimming left V 2 bases short and J 0 bases short, with 12 bases between. This CDR3 region has 15 residues. DNA of the CDR3: TGCGCCAGCAGCTTTGGGCCTTCGAGCTCCTACGAGCAGTACTTC. As protein: CASSFGPSSSYEQYF.

V gene TRBV20-1 combines with J gene TRBJ1-1, with TRBD1 matching over 9 bases. The germline V gene encodes CDR1 DFQATT and CDR2 SNEGSKA (reference sequence). The CDR3 contains 14 residues. The trim removed 2 bases at V and 3 bases at J, leaving 4 bases unmatched. The CDR3 sequence: CSARTRQGDTEAFF. DNA for the CDR3: TGCAGTGCTAGAACGCGACAGGGGGACACTGAAGCTTTCTTT.

The chain employs TRBV5-1 and TRBJ1-1, with D perhaps matching TRBD1 (5 bases). The CDR3 runs to 16 residues. Trimming removed 5 bases from V and 1 base from J, with 18 bases in between. Germline CDR1 is SGHRS and CDR2 is YFSETQ. CDR3 in amino acids: CASSSLGVPQNTEAFF. CDR3 nucleotides: TGCGCCAGCAGTTCCCTGGGGGTACCTCAGAACACTGAAGCTTTCTTT.

V is TRBV3-1 and J is TRBJ2-5; 11 nucleotides line up with TRBD2. The CDR3 length is 16 residues. The V segment lost 0 bases and the J segment 3 bases; nucleotides outside the gene matches: 3. Germline CDR1 is LGHDT and CDR2 is YNNKEL (reference sequence). The CDR3, as DNA: TGTGCCAGCAGCCAAGATCGGGGACTAGCGGAAGAGACCCAGTACTTC. Encoded protein: CASSQDRGLAEETQYF.

This clonotype was detected only a few times. V and J are TRBV20-1 and TRBJ2-6; no clear D gene. The length of the CDR3 is 14 residues. Germline V gene lookup returns CDR1 DFQATT and CDR2 SNEGSKA (reference sequence). Trimming pared 3 bases from V and 0 bases from J, leaving 6 bases between. The DNA for the CDR3 is TGCAGTGCTAGTCTAAGCTCTGGGGCCAACGTCCTGACTTTC. It codes for CSASLSSGANVLTF.

The table lists this clonotype with many counts. This chain connects TRBV10-3 to TRBJ2-4, with D maybe TRBD2 (6 bases). V was cut by 8 bases and J by 9 bases, with 14 bases left in between. CDR3 length equals 12 residues. Germline V CDR1 and CDR2: ENHRY, SYGVKD. The CDR3 reads CAISEGQAIQYF. The CDR3 DNA is TGTGCCATCTCGGAGGGCCAGGCCATTCAGTACTTC.

This clonotype was detected a few times. This chain uses TRBV20-1 with TRBJ2-3, with D unclear. Trimming shortened V by 3 bases and J by 4 bases, and 11 bases separated the two germline ends. CDR1 is DFQATT and CDR2 is SNEGSKA in the germline V gene (reference sequence). The CDR3 is made up of 13 amino acids. CDR3 sequence: CSASEEFPDTQYF. The CDR3 region has the DNA TGCAGTGCTAGTGAGGAATTCCCAGATACGCAGTATTTT.

The table lists this clonotype with a count of one. The chain recombines TRBV4-1 with TRBJ2-3, with 7 bases identical to TRBD2. The CDR3 has 15 amino acids. Per germline, CDR1 MGHRA and CDR2 YSYEKL. J gave up 5 bases and V 1 base, and 6 bases lay outside the gene matches. CDR3 in DNA: TGCGCCAGCAGCCAAGTGTACCTAGCGGTAGATACGCAGTATTTT. Translating it yields CASSQVYLAVDTQYF.